This is a list of T cell receptor beta chains from one sample in a study of blood T cell repertoires in COVID-19. The protocol was immunoSEQ multiplex PCR, while the TCRdb copy is restricted to in-frame clones and leaves out a portion. The data hold fewer than 350,000 clones, with 70% to 90% observed a single time. The material sequenced was PBMCs or T cells enriched from blood (not recorded which). These receptors came from a man aged 30 to 39 who had recovered from COVID-19. Both conserved end residues are part of each CDR3. Each record gives: V gene, J gene, CDR3 length, CDR3 protein.

TRBV5-1,TRBJ1-6,16,CASSLGQGAQNSPLHF
TRBV19,TRBJ1-6,15,CASSISEGVNSPLHF
TRBV7-2,TRBJ1-1,14,CASRNRAGSTEAFF
TRBV2,TRBJ2-7,14,CASRPQVYSYEQYF
TRBV18,TRBJ1-6,16,CASSHPQGLYNSPLHF
TRBV7-7,TRBJ2-1,14,CASSQNIGDNEQFF
TRBV11-3,TRBJ2-7,16,CASSPRTGKSSYEQYF
TRBV18,TRBJ1-1,16,CASSPLSAGLNTEAFF
TRBV18,TRBJ2-1,14,CASSPLSSYNEQFF
TRBV7-8,TRBJ1-1,16,CASSLTRGSMNTEAFF
TRBV6-5,TRBJ2-2,15,CASSYSAGSTGELFF
TRBV9,TRBJ2-7,16,CASSPFSGTTGPEQYF
TRBV3-1/TRBV3-2,TRBJ1-3,13,CASGQGGGNTIYF
TRBV30,TRBJ1-1,13,CAWNLQGVTEAFF
TRBV12-3/TRBV12-4,TRBJ1-2,13,CASNHFRLGGYTF
TRBV12-3/TRBV12-4,TRBJ2-3,13,CASSRTSTDTQYF
TRBV5-4,TRBJ2-7,12,CASQDRSYEQYF
TRBV7-2,TRBJ1-2,14,CASSLMGRVSGYTF
TRBV14,TRBJ2-3,15,CASSRQTGRADTQYF
TRBV4-1,TRBJ1-1,16,CASSQDVGAWNTEAFF
TRBV9,TRBJ2-1,14,CASSVTGYNEWQFF
TRBV5-1,TRBJ1-3,16,CASSLSGALSGNTIYF
TRBV6-6,TRBJ2-7,16,CASRVTHQGSSYEQYF
TRBV19,TRBJ2-1,14,CASSMMAGANEQFF
TRBV5-1,TRBJ1-1,16,CASSLFAGEGNTEAFF
TRBV24-1,TRBJ2-7,13,CATRRLLGYEQYF
TRBV6-2/TRBV6-3,TRBJ2-5,14,CASSYSGTSGTQYF
TRBV29-1,TRBJ1-1,12,CSARQGNTEAFF
TRBV10-1,TRBJ2-3,15,CASGVASGGTDTQYF
TRBV4-3,TRBJ1-3,16,CASSKGTGSGGNTIYF
TRBV12-3/TRBV12-4,TRBJ2-2,13,CASTRDFTGELFF
TRBV5-1,TRBJ2-3,15,CASSFSGEGSDTQYF
TRBV18,TRBJ1-6,17,CASSPPRVGTGDSPLHF
TRBV7-9,TRBJ1-1,13,CASSSLGYREAFF
TRBV28,TRBJ1-2,15,CASSTRWTSNYGYTF
TRBV10-1,TRBJ2-7,15,CASHNISWRGATGKF